These 22 T cell receptor beta chains were all obtained from the same sample, sequenced in a study of T-cell memory formation after mild COVID-19. TCRdb re-derived calls from the 5' RACE reads in MiXCR, one entry per CDR3 protein. Here the sample spans 30,000 to 45,000 distinct CDR3 sequences, over 9.5% being singletons. Sequencing input: PBMCs or a T cell subset sorted from them (not recorded which). All receptors come from a man in his late teens or twenties who had mild COVID-19 (a few samples of this study predate the infection). Cell type and time point are not known.

Ten or more counts support this clonotype. This rearrangement joins TRBV6-5 to TRBJ2-3; TRBD2 matches at 8 bases. This CDR3 is built from 16 residues. Germline CDR1 and CDR2: MNHEY and SVGAGI. V was clipped by 6 bases and J by 2 bases; unmatched bases: 10. The CDR3 DNA reads as TGTGCCAGCAGACCTCAAGCGGGGGAGCTCACAGATACGCAGTATTTT. Translated: CASRPQAGELTDTQYF.

This clonotype was picked up many times. J is TRBJ2-3 and V is TRBV4-1; 10 nucleotides agree with TRBD2. Germline V gives CDR1 MGHRA, CDR2 YSYEKL. This CDR3 spans 16 amino acids. J gave up 6 bases and V 4 bases, and 10 bases lay outside the gene matches. The chain's CDR3 is CASSPLERGGLDTQYF. Written as DNA, the CDR3 is TGCGCCAGCAGCCCCCTGGAGCGGGGGGGCCTGGATACGCAGTATTTT.

This clonotype was found many times. The J gene is TRBJ2-5, the V gene TRBV9; D might be TRBD1 or TRBD2, each matching 5 bases. The V gene's germline CDR1 is SGDLS and CDR2 YYNGEE. This CDR3 comprises 14 residues. V lost 4 bases, J lost 2 bases, and 12 bases lay in between. As DNA, the CDR3 is TGTGCCAGCAGCCCGGGACGACGACAAGAGACCCAGTACTTC. This gives the protein CASSPGRRQETQYF.

This clonotype was detected ten times or more. The genes are TRBV11-1 and TRBJ2-5, with 7 bases matching TRBD2. Germline V gene sequence: CDR1 SGHAT, CDR2 FQDESV (reference sequence). The CDR3 is made up of 14 amino acids. V dropped 7 bases and J dropped 4; count of bases not matched to a gene: 9. CDR3 protein: CASIESSSGETQYF. The CDR3 DNA reads TGTGCCAGCATCGAATCTTCTAGCGGAGAGACCCAGTACTTC.

This clonotype showed up many times. This chain links TRBV6-2 or TRBV6-3 with TRBJ2-3; D tentatively fits TRBD1 or TRBD2 (5 bases each). The germline CDR1 and CDR2 sequences are MNHEY and SVGEGT. Trimming removed 5 bases at V and 7 bases at J, with 10 bases between. CDR3 size: 12 residues. For the CDR3, the DNA is TGTGCCAGCAGTGGGACGGTTAATACGCAGTATTTT. Amino acids: CASSGTVNTQYF.

This clonotype was detected many times. The rearrangement joins TRBV4-1 to TRBJ2-7, with 9 nucleotides matching TRBD1. V lost 3 bases, J lost 5 bases, and 8 bases stayed unmatched. This CDR3 is 15 amino acids long. CDR1 and CDR2 from the germline V gene are MGHRA and YSYEKL. The CDR3 region is CASSQVDRGDDEQYF. The CDR3 nucleotides are TGCGCCAGCAGCCAGGTGGACAGGGGTGACGACGAGCAGTACTTC.

Worth noting for this clonotype: It may be a read error: a sequence one base away is much more abundant. This sequence joins TRBV20-1 and TRBJ2-3; 7 bases are a match to TRBD2. Trimming removed 0 bases from V and 1 base from J; junction bases left unmatched: 1. The CDR3 is 14 residues long. From germline, CDR1 is DFQATT and CDR2 SNEGSKA (reference sequence). CDR3 protein: CSARDGRGTDTQYF. The CDR3 bases are TGCAGTGCTAGAGATGGGAGGGGCACAGATACGCAGTATTTT.

The DNA for the CDR3 is TGTGCCAGCTCTCCTTTATCGGTGCCAATTGGGGAGACCCAGTACTTC. Translated: CASSPLSVPIGETQYF. V and J are TRBV18 and TRBJ2-5; D unclear. The CDR3 is 16 residues long. V lost 6 bases and J 5 bases, leaving 22 bases between the germline ends. From germline, CDR1 is KGHSH and CDR2 LQKENI.

The rearrangement joins TRBV20-1 to TRBJ2-2; 10 bases agree with TRBD2. This CDR3 is built from 14 residues. Germline assignment: CDR1 DFQATT and CDR2 SNEGSKA (reference sequence). In nucleotides, the CDR3 is TGCAGGGCGGAACTAGCGGGGTTAACCGGGGAGCTGTTTTTT. Translated, it gives CRAELAGLTGELFF.

The table lists this clonotype with many counts. The chain uses TRBV20-1 and TRBJ2-5; TRBD2 aligns across 13 bases. CDR1 is DFQATT, CDR2 SNEGSKA, per germline (reference sequence). This CDR3 contains 15 residues. The trim removed 7 bases at V and 5 bases at J, leaving 10 bases unmatched. The CDR3 spells CSVSRLAGGQETQYF. In DNA form, the CDR3 reads TGCAGTGTCAGCCGACTAGCGGGGGGCCAGGAGACCCAGTACTTC.

There are many counts of this clonotype. The chain links TRBV20-1 to TRBJ1-1; D possibly corresponds to TRBD1 (6 bases). Germline assignment: CDR1 DFQATT and CDR2 SNEGSKA (reference sequence). The CDR3 is 17 amino acids. V lost 3 bases, J lost 0 bases, and 20 bases lay in between. The CDR3 here is CSARPIPGHPMNTEAFF. For the CDR3, the DNA is TGCAGTGCTAGGCCGATACCGGGACACCCCATGAACACTGAAGCTTTCTTT.

This clonotype was seen repeatedly, ten times or more. This rearrangement joins TRBV2 to TRBJ1-5; possible D gene TRBD1, 5 bases. Germline CDR1 and CDR2: SNHLY and FYNNEI. Trimming stripped 3 bases from V and 2 bases from J, with 11 bases between. The CDR3 length is 15 residues. The CDR3 sequence is CASSDWGSGNQPQHF. CDR3 DNA sequence: TGTGCCAGCAGTGACTGGGGCAGCGGCAATCAGCCCCAGCATTTT.

The chain has TRBV4-1 and TRBJ1-4; TRBD1 matches 12 bases. The CDR3 spans 18 residues. Per germline, CDR1 MGHRA and CDR2 YSYEKL. The V and J ends lost 5 bases and 2 bases, in that order; junction bases with no gene match: 9. The CDR3 nucleotides are TGCGCCAGCAGCGCCGGGACAGGGGGCTGGAAGACTAATGAAAAACTGTTTTTT. This encodes CASSAGTGGWKTNEKLFF.

This clonotype has ten or more counts. The chain recombines TRBV11-2 with TRBJ2-1; TRBD1 matches 9 bases. Germline CDR1 reads SGHAT; CDR2 reads FQNNGV. J lost 7 bases, V lost 5 bases, and 12 bases had no gene match. The CDR3 runs 16 residues. The CDR3 loop is CASSPLTGGAVNEQFF. The CDR3 DNA reads as TGTGCCAGCAGCCCACTTACAGGGGGCGCAGTTAATGAGCAGTTCTTC.

The CDR3 loop is CASSQGGGRTDTQYF. The CDR3 coding sequence is TGTGCCAGCAGCCAAGGGGGGGGCCGCACAGATACGCAGTATTTT. The chain is built from TRBV4-2 and TRBJ2-3; TRBD2 might be the D (7 bases). V was clipped by 1 base and J by 1 base, with 9 bases between them. The CDR3 consists of 15 residues. Germline assignment: CDR1 LGHNA and CDR2 YNFKEQ.

This clonotype came up many times. The rearrangement uses TRBV13 and TRBJ2-7; no definite D call. The CDR3 is 11 residues long. The germline CDR1 and CDR2 sequences are PRHDT and FYEKMQ (reference sequence). Trimming took 0 bases from V and 7 from J, leaving 4 bases between them. In nucleotides, the CDR3 is TGTGCCAGCAGCTTAGGTTTAGAGCAGTACTTC. Translation gives CASSLGLEQYF.

This clonotype was observed at least ten times. The genes are TRBV7-3 and TRBJ2-3; D perhaps matches TRBD1 (6 bases). V was shortened by 4 bases and J by 0 bases, with 14 bases between the two germline ends. This CDR3 has 16 amino acids. CDR1 is SGHTA, CDR2 FQGTGA, per germline. CDR3 region: CASSSGTSSSTDTQYF. CDR3 in DNA: TGTGCCAGCAGCTCCGGGACATCGTCGAGCACAGATACGCAGTATTTT.

This clonotype was counted a few times. This chain connects TRBV4-2 to TRBJ1-1, with TRBD1 matching over 7 bases. The junction had 9 bases not matched to a gene; V was cut back by 5 bases and J by 3 bases. This CDR3 has 15 residues. Per the germline V gene, CDR1 is LGHNA and CDR2 is YNFKEQ. In DNA, the CDR3 is TGTGCCAGCAGCGAACAGGGGCCCGAGGACACTGAAGCTTTCTTT. It codes for CASSEQGPEDTEAFF.

This clonotype occurred a few times. V usage is TRBV27 and J usage is TRBJ1-6, with D unresolved. The V end was cut by 6 bases, the J end by 3 bases, with 21 bases between. The germline V gene encodes CDR1 MNHEY and CDR2 SMNVEV (reference sequence). The CDR3 length is 18 residues. The CDR3 DNA follows: TGTGCCAGCAGCCGATATCATTCTGGACCGCTCTATAATTCACCCCTCCACTTT. It specifies CASSRYHSGPLYNSPLHF.

This rearrangement joins TRBV4-3 to TRBJ2-3; TRBD2 agrees at 7 bases. V gave up 0 bases and J gave up 0 bases; unmatched junction bases: 6. Per the germline V gene, CDR1 is LGHNA and CDR2 is YSLEER. This CDR3 contains 17 residues. The CDR3 spells CASSQDTLAQSTDTQYF. The CDR3 DNA follows: TGCGCCAGCAGCCAAGATACACTAGCGCAGAGCACAGATACGCAGTATTTT.

This clonotype was detected many times. J is TRBJ2-3 and V is TRBV7-2, with D maybe TRBD2 (5 bases). This CDR3 is 13 amino acids long. CDR1 SGHTA and CDR2 FQGNSA come from the germline V gene. V lost 4 bases and J 5 bases, leaving 10 bases between the germline ends. The CDR3 DNA sequence: TGTGCCAGCAGCTCTAGCAAGGGAGATACGCAGTATTTT. Its protein is CASSSSKGDTQYF.

This clonotype appeared many times. A much bigger clone sits one base away, suggesting this may be a read error. V is TRBV13 and J is TRBJ2-7, with TRBD2 matching over 12 bases. This CDR3 has 19 amino acids. CDR1 PRHDT and CDR2 FYEKMQ come from the germline V gene (reference sequence). Trimming at V came to 5 bases and at J to 1 base, leaving 15 bases not matched to a gene. The chain's CDR3 is CASSPQTSSGGARSYEQYF. CDR3 DNA sequence: TGTGCCAGCAGCCCACAGACCTCTAGCGGGGGGGCCCGGTCCTACGAGCAGTACTTC.